The 30 T cell receptor beta chains listed next were all sequenced from one sample in a study of T-cell reconstitution after alpha-beta-depleted transplantation in children. Unique molecular identifiers were built into the TCRbeta library. TCRdb analysed the PCR reads with MiXCR anew, one entry per CDR3 protein. This table has roughly 490,000 distinct CDR3 sequences, over 9.5% appearing once. The sequenced sample was PBMCs, mostly from graft donor cells, obtained 180 days after TCRalphabeta/CD19-depleted stem cell transplant. The source is a female patient aged 2-15 years who had a stem cell transplant for aplastic anemia, so the T cells may come from the graft donor.

This clonotype has more than one count but fewer than ten. The rearrangement uses TRBV19 and TRBJ2-3; 9 bases agree with TRBD2. This CDR3 is built from 15 residues. Germline values: CDR1 LNHDA, CDR2 SQIVND (reference sequence). The V segment lost 3 bases and the J segment 3 bases; nucleotides outside the gene matches: 4. CDR3 region: CASSIVAGVTDTQYF. DNA for the CDR3: TGTGCCAGTAGTATTGTAGCGGGAGTGACAGATACGCAGTATTTT.

V and J are TRBV4-3 and TRBJ1-4, with D possibly TRBD1 on 5 matching bases. V was clipped by 6 bases and J by 0 bases, with 8 bases between them. CDR3 length equals 14 residues. Germline values: CDR1 LGHNA, CDR2 YSLEER. The CDR3 nucleotides are TGCGCCAGCAGGACAGCCGCAACTAATGAAAAACTGTTTTTT. Amino acids: CASRTAATNEKLFF.

This clonotype is labeled medium-sized. The rearrangement joins TRBV6-2 or TRBV6-3 to TRBJ2-1, with D perhaps matching TRBD1 (5 bases). Germline CDR1 is MNHEY and CDR2 is SVGEGT. The germline V and J ends were trimmed by 6 bases and 10 bases, with 13 bases remaining between them. The CDR3 consists of 12 residues. The CDR3 protein is CASSYRLGEQFF. The CDR3 bases are TGTGCCAGCAGCTACAGGCTAGGAGAGCAGTTCTTC.

V and J are TRBV19 and TRBJ1-1; 8 bases align to TRBD1. CDR3 length: 16 residues. V gave up 6 bases and J gave up 1 base; unmatched junction bases: 10. CDR1 and CDR2 (germline): LNHDA, SQIVND (reference sequence). The CDR3 protein is CASRPRTGRENTEAFF. The CDR3, as DNA: TGTGCCAGTAGACCTAGGACAGGGAGGGAGAACACTGAAGCTTTCTTT. The full variable domain, rest sourced from reference TRBV19 and TRBJ1-1, is DGGITQSPKYLFRKEGQNVTLSCEQNLNHDAMYWYRQDPGQGLRLIYYSQIVNDFQKGDIAEGYSVSREKKESFPLTVTSAQKNPTAFYLCASRPRTGRENTEAFFGQGTRLTVV.

The chain recombines TRBV30 with TRBJ2-1, with TRBD2 matching over 11 bases. Germline V CDR1 and CDR2: GTSNPN, SVGIG (reference sequence). The length of the CDR3 is 13 residues. The V and J ends lost 3 bases and 8 bases, in that order; junction bases with no gene match: 3. The CDR3 coding sequence is TGTGCCTGGAGGCCGGGACTAGCGGATGAGCAGTTCTTC. This codes for CAWRPGLADEQFF.

There are a few counts of this clonotype. The rearrangement joins TRBV7-8 to TRBJ2-2, with 7 bases lining up with TRBD2. Unmatched junction bases numbered 14, after V lost 0 bases and J lost 4 bases. Germline values: CDR1 SGHVS, CDR2 FQNEAQ. This CDR3 is 19 amino acids long. The CDR3 DNA reads as TGTGCCAGCAGCTTAGCGACGTTCGGTGCGGGAGCGGGCACCGGGGAGCTGTTTTTT. Translated, it gives CASSLATFGAGAGTGELFF.

The chain links TRBV5-6 to TRBJ2-6, with 8 nucleotides matching TRBD1. This CDR3 has 17 amino acids. The germline CDR1 and CDR2 sequences are SGHDT and YYEEEE. Unmatched junction bases numbered 5, after V lost 3 bases and J lost 0 bases. CDR3 sequence reads: CASSWDRRSSGANVLTF. As DNA, the CDR3 is TGTGCCAGCAGCTGGGACAGGCGAAGCTCTGGGGCCAACGTCCTGACTTTC.

This sequence joins TRBV5-1 and TRBJ2-1; D possibly corresponds to TRBD1 (6 bases). Per the germline V gene, CDR1 is SGHRS and CDR2 is YFSETQ. The CDR3 is 14 residues long. With 6 bases removed from V and 8 bases from J, the gap between germline ends came to 18 bases. DNA of the CDR3: TGCGCCAGCACTGAACAGGGAATCTTCGATGAGCAGTTCTTC. Amino acid sequence: CASTEQGIFDEQFF.

This sequence joins TRBV29-1 and TRBJ1-1; no clear D gene. The V gene lost 2 bases and the J gene lost 1 base, with 17 bases spanning the gap. This CDR3 spans 16 amino acids. Germline CDR1 SQVTM, CDR2 ANQGSEA. This chain's CDR3 is CSVERSGWVGNTEAFF. In DNA form, the CDR3 reads TGCAGCGTTGAACGGTCGGGGTGGGTAGGGAACACTGAAGCTTTCTTT.

The chain joins TRBV20-1 to TRBJ1-1; unclear D gene. The CDR3 is 11 amino acids. V was shortened by 4 bases and J by 11 bases, with 14 bases between the two germline ends. Germline CDR1 and CDR2: DFQATT and SNEGSKA (reference sequence). The CDR3 sequence is CSANYDLEAFF. CDR3 in DNA: TGCAGTGCTAATTATGACTTGGAGGCTTTCTTT.

This clonotype showed up just a few times. The chain is built from TRBV12-3 or TRBV12-4 and TRBJ2-7, with 8 bases aligning to TRBD2. The CDR3 is 12 residues long. V dropped 9 bases and J dropped 4; count of bases not matched to a gene: 5. This CDR3 reads CARVAGFYEQYV. CDR3 sequence (DNA): TGTGCCAGAGTAGCGGGGTTTTACGAGCAGTACGTC.

The rearrangement joins TRBV4-2 to TRBJ2-1; D possibly corresponds to TRBD2 (5 bases). Looked up from germline, CDR1 is LGHNA and CDR2 is YNFKEQ. V lost 3 bases, J lost 0 bases, and 9 bases lay in between. The CDR3 extends over 15 amino acids. This CDR3 is CASSQDSTSYNEQFF. In DNA form, the CDR3 reads TGTGCCAGCAGCCAGGACTCGACCTCCTACAATGAGCAGTTCTTC.

This clonotype occurred a few times. J is TRBJ2-7 and V is TRBV7-9; D ambiguous. The CDR3 is 13 amino acids. Germline V gene sequence: CDR1 SEHNR, CDR2 FQNEAQ (reference sequence). Trimming stripped 6 bases from V and 1 base from J, with 10 bases between. CDR3 loop: CASSPVFSYEQYF. CDR3 in DNA: TGTGCCAGCAGTCCAGTTTTTTCCTACGAGCAGTACTTC.

The chain has TRBV29-1 and TRBJ2-2; D is undetermined. CDR3 length: 12 amino acids. V dropped 4 bases and J dropped 4 bases, with 7 bases sitting between them. Germline CDR1 is SQVTM and CDR2 is ANQGSEA. The CDR3 is CSVAAPTGELFF. CDR3 DNA: TGCAGCGTTGCGGCCCCCACCGGGGAGCTGTTTTTT.

This clonotype has ten or more counts. The chain employs TRBV6-5 and TRBJ2-3; D gene unclear. Trimming removed 4 bases at V and 5 bases at J, with 7 bases between. From germline, CDR1 is MNHEY and CDR2 SVGAGI. This CDR3 region has 12 residues. CDR3 nucleotide sequence: TGTGCCAGCAGTTCCCCGGGAGATACGCAGTATTTT. Protein product: CASSSPGDTQYF.

The chain combines TRBV5-1 with TRBJ1-2; D uncertain. This CDR3 has 12 amino acids. Looked up from germline, CDR1 is SGHRS and CDR2 is YFSETQ. The V end lost 4 bases, the J end lost 3 bases, and 7 bases lay between the germline ends. In DNA, the CDR3 is TGCGCCAGCAGCCCCCTAGACTATGGCTACACCTTC. Its protein is CASSPLDYGYTF.

The chain has TRBV20-1 and TRBJ2-7, with no clear D. The CDR3 covers 13 residues. Looked up from germline, CDR1 is DFQATT and CDR2 is SNEGSKA (reference sequence). V dropped 3 bases and J dropped 0 bases, with 9 bases sitting between them. CDR3 residues: CSASAATSYEQYF. CDR3 bases: TGCAGTGCTAGCGCGGCCACCTCCTACGAGCAGTACTTC.

This clonotype occurred a few times. This chain joins TRBV28 and TRBJ2-2; D might be TRBD1 (5 bases). Germline V gene sequence: CDR1 MDHEN, CDR2 SYDVKM. Deletions cut 4 bases from V and 2 bases from J, with 14 bases between. The CDR3 spans 16 residues. The DNA for the CDR3 is TGTGCCAGCAGTTATCCGACAGAAATCAACACCGGGGAGCTGTTTTTT. This codes for CASSYPTEINTGELFF.

The chain carries TRBV28 and TRBJ2-1, with TRBD2 matching 7 bases. Germline loops: CDR1 MDHEN, CDR2 SYDVKM. The CDR3 extends over 16 amino acids. The J segment lost 3 bases and the V segment lost 5 bases, leaving 10 bases of the junction unmatched. CDR3 sequence: CASSPYLAVYYNEQFF. In DNA, the CDR3 is TGTGCCAGCAGTCCCTATCTAGCGGTTTACTACAATGAGCAGTTCTTC.

This clonotype was counted many times. This chain's CDR3 is CASSLVGGAYEQYF. The CDR3 DNA follows: TGCGCCAGCAGCTTGGTTGGCGGAGCCTACGAGCAGTACTTC. V usage is TRBV5-1 and J usage is TRBJ2-7; D remains unclear. Deletions cut 0 bases from V and 2 bases from J, with 9 bases between. Per germline, CDR1 SGHRS and CDR2 YFSETQ. The CDR3 has 14 residues.

In its sample, this clonotype was seen many times. The CDR3: CAISLTGKETQYF. In nucleotides, the CDR3 is TGTGCCATCAGCTTGACAGGGAAGGAGACCCAGTACTTC. V and J are TRBV10-3 and TRBJ2-5, with 7 bases aligning to TRBD1. The V gene's germline CDR1 is ENHRY and CDR2 SYGVKD. This CDR3 contains 13 residues. Trimming cost V 6 bases and J 5 bases; bases outside gene matches: 6.

The chain links TRBV9 to TRBJ2-1; D unresolved. The germline V gene has CDR1 SGDLS and CDR2 YYNGEE. The CDR3 covers 15 residues. Trimming cost V 0 bases and J 3 bases, with 10 bases left between them. CDR3 sequence: CASSVDEGDYNEQFF. CDR3 DNA: TGTGCCAGCAGCGTAGATGAAGGAGACTACAATGAGCAGTTCTTC.

CDR3 loop: CASKGTNYGYTF. Written as DNA, the CDR3 is TGTGCCAGCAAAGGGACAAACTATGGCTACACCTTC. This chain links TRBV6-5 with TRBJ1-2; the D gene is possibly TRBD1 (6 bases). The CDR3 consists of 12 residues. Germline loops: CDR1 MNHEY, CDR2 SVGAGI. Trimming pared 7 bases from V and 2 bases from J, leaving 8 bases between.

The gene calls are TRBV20-1 and TRBJ2-7; 7 nucleotides line up with TRBD2. From germline, CDR1 is DFQATT and CDR2 SNEGSKA (reference sequence). Trimming took 6 bases from V and 0 from J; bases not matched to a gene: 8. CDR3 length: 14 residues. The DNA for the CDR3 is TGCAGTGCCTGGGTGCGGGGGTTCTCCTACGAGCAGTACTTC. As protein: CSAWVRGFSYEQYF.

The V gene is TRBV29-1, the J gene TRBJ1-2; D call uncertain. The germline V and J ends were trimmed by 5 bases and 3 bases, with 10 bases remaining between them. Germline CDR1 reads SQVTM; CDR2 reads ANQGSEA. This CDR3 has 12 amino acids. CDR3 DNA: TGCAGCGTTCCTGACGGATACTATGGCTACACCTTC. It is translated as CSVPDGYYGYTF.

This clonotype has just a few counts. V gene TRBV29-1 combines with J gene TRBJ1-1; D remains ambiguous. V was trimmed by 7 bases and J by 0 bases, leaving 9 bases between them. CDR1 and CDR2 (germline): SQVTM, ANQGSEA. The CDR3 runs to 12 residues. The CDR3, as DNA: TGCAGCGGGAGGGCCATGAACACTGAAGCTTTCTTT. Translating gives CSGRAMNTEAFF.

This clonotype has only a few counts. This chain joins TRBV27 and TRBJ1-3; D remains unclear. The CDR3 spans 14 residues. V lost 5 bases, J lost 4 bases, and 12 bases lay in between. Germline V gene sequence: CDR1 MNHEY, CDR2 SMNVEV (reference sequence). CDR3 bases: TGTGCCAGCAGTCCCAATGGGAGGGGAAACACCATATATTTT. Translation: CASSPNGRGNTIYF.

This clonotype turned up a few times. The chain is built from TRBV11-3 and TRBJ2-1; weak D call: TRBD2 (9 bases). The CDR3 runs 16 residues. V gave up 5 bases and J gave up 3 bases, with 17 bases separating them. CDR1 is SGHNT and CDR2 is YENEEA in the germline V gene. The CDR3, as DNA: TGTGCCAGCAGCCCAGGGGGCGGGAGGGTCTACAATGAGCAGTTCTTC. It yields the protein CASSPGGGRVYNEQFF. Combining the CDR3 with reference TRBV11-3 and TRBJ2-1 gives the whole variable domain EAGVVQSPRYKIIEKKQPVAFWCNPISGHNTLYWYLQNLGQGPELLIRYENEEAVDDSQLPKDRFSAERLKGVDSTLKIQPAELGDSAVYLCASSPGGGRVYNEQFFGPGTRLTVL.

This clonotype appeared many times. V usage is TRBV29-1 and J usage is TRBJ2-3; weak D call: TRBD1 (6 bases). Trimming cost V 4 bases and J 2 bases, with 16 bases left between them. The CDR3 has 15 amino acids. Germline lookup yields CDR1 SQVTM and CDR2 ANQGSEA. The CDR3 spells CSVARDRTFTDTQYF. DNA of the CDR3: TGCAGCGTTGCCCGCGACAGGACCTTCACAGATACGCAGTATTTT.

This clonotype was seen only a few times. The chain employs TRBV5-8 and TRBJ2-1; 8 bases are shared with TRBD2. The CDR3 consists of 16 residues. CDR1 SGHTS and CDR2 YDEGEE come from the germline V gene. J gave up 4 bases and V 4 bases, and 10 bases lay outside the gene matches. CDR3 bases: TGTGCCAGCAGCAGGCATCCCGGGACTAGATACAATGAGCAGTTCTTC. It translates to CASSRHPGTRYNEQFF. Complete variable domain (other parts from reference TRBV5-8 and TRBJ2-1): EAGVTQSPTHLIKTRGQQATLRCSPISGHTSVYWYQQALGLGLQFLLWYDEGEERNRGNFPPRFSGRQFPNYSSELNVNALELEDSALYLCASSRHPGTRYNEQFFGPGTRLTVL.